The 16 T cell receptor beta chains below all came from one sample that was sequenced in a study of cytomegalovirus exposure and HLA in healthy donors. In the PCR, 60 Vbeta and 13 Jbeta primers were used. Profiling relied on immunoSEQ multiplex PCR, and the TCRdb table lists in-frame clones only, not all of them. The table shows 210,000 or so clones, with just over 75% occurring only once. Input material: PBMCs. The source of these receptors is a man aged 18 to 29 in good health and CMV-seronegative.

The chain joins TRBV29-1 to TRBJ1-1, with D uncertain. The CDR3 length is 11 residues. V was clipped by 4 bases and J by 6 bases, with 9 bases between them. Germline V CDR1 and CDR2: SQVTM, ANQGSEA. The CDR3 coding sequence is TGCAGCGTTGGGAGGGTCGCTGAAGCTTTCTTT. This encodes CSVGRVAEAFF.

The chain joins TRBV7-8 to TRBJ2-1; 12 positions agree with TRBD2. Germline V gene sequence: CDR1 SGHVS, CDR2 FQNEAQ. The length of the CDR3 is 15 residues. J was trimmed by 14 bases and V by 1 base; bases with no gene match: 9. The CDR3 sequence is CASSLDEGLAGFEFF. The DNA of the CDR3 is TGTGCCAGCAGCTTAGATGAGGGACTAGCGGGCTTTGAGTTCTTC.

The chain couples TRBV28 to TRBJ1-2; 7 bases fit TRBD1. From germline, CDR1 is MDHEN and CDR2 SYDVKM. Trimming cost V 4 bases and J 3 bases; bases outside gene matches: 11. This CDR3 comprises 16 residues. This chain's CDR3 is CASSSVRAGGDYGYTF. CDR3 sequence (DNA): TGTGCCAGCAGTTCCGTGAGGGCAGGGGGAGACTATGGCTACACCTTC.

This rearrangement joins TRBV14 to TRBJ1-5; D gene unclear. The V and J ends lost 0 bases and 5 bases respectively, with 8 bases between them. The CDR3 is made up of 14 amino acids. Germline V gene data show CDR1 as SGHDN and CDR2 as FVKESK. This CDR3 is CASSQDGGYQPQHF. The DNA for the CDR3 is TGTGCCAGCAGCCAAGATGGAGGTTATCAGCCCCAGCATTTT.

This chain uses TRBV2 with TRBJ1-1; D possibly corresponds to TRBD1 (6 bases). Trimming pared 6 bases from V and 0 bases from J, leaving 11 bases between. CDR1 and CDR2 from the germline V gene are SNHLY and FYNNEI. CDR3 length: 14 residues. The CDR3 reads CASRQGVLNTEAFF. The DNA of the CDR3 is TGTGCCAGCAGACAGGGAGTGTTGAACACTGAAGCTTTCTTT.

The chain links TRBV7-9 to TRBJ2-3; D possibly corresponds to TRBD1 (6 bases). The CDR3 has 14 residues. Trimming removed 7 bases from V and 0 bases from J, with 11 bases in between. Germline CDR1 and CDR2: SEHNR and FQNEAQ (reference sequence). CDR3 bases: TGTGCCAGCACCCCCGGACAGAGCACAGATACGCAGTATTTT. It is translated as CASTPGQSTDTQYF. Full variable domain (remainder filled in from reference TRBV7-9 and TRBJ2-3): DTGVSQNPRHKITKRGQNVTFRCDPISEHNRLYWYRQTLGQGPEFLTYFQNEAQLEKSRLLSDRFSAERPKGSFSTLEIQRTEQGDSAMYLCASTPGQSTDTQYFGPGTRLTVL.

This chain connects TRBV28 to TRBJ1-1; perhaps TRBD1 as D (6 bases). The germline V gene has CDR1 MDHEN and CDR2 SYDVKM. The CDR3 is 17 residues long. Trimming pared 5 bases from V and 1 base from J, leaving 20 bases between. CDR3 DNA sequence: TGTGCCAGCAGTCCAACGTTAGGAACAGGGAAGAACACTGAAGCTTTCTTT. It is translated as CASSPTLGTGKNTEAFF. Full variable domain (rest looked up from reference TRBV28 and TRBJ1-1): DVKVTQSSRYLVKRTGEKVFLECVQDMDHENMFWYRQDPGLGLRLIYFSYDVKMKEKGDIPEGYSVSREKKERFSLILESASTNQTSMYLCASSPTLGTGKNTEAFFGQGTRLTVV.

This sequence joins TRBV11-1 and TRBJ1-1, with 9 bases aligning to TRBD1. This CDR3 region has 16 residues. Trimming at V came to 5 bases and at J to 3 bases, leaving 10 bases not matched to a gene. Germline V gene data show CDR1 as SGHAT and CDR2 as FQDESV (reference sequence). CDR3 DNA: TGTGCCAGCAGCAGGACAGGGGCGTGGGAGGACACTGAAGCTTTCTTT. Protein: CASSRTGAWEDTEAFF. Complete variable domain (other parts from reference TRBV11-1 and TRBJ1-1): EAEVAQSPRYKITEKSQAVAFWCDPISGHATLYWYRQILGQGPELLVQFQDESVVDDSQLPKDRFSAERLKGVDSTLKIQPAELGDSAMYLCASSRTGAWEDTEAFFGQGTRLTVV.

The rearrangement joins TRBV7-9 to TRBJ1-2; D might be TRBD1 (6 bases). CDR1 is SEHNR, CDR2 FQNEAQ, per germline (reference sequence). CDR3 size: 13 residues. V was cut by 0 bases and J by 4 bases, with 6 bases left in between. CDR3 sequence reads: CASSLAGGYGYTF. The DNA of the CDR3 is TGTGCCAGCAGCTTAGCAGGGGGCTATGGCTACACCTTC.

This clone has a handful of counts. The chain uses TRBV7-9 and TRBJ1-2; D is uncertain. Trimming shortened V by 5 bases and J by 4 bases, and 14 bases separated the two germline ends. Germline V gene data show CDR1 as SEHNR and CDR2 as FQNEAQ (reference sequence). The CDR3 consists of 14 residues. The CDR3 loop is CASSPGRDSYGYTF. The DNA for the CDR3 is TGTGCCAGCAGCCCCGGGAGAGATAGCTATGGCTACACCTTC.

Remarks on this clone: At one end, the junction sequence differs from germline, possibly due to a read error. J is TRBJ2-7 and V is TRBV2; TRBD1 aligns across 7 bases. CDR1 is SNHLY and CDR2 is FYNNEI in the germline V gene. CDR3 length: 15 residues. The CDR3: CASSEGDRPNYEQYF. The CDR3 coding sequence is TGTGCCAGCAGCGAAGGGGACAGACCAAACTACGAGCAGTACTTC.

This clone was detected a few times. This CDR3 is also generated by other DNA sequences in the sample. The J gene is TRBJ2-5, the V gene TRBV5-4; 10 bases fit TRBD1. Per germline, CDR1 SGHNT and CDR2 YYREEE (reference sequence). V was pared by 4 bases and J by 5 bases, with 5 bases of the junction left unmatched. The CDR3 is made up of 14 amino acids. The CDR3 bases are TGTGCCAGCAGCCGACAGGGGGCTGTTGAGACCCAGTACTTC. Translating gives CASSRQGAVETQYF.

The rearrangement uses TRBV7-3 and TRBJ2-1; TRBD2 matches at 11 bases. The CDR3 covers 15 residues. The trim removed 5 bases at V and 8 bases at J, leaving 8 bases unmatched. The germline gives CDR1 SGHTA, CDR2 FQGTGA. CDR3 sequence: CASSLLPLAGDEQFF. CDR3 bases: TGTGCCAGCAGCCTCCTTCCACTAGCGGGAGATGAGCAGTTCTTC.

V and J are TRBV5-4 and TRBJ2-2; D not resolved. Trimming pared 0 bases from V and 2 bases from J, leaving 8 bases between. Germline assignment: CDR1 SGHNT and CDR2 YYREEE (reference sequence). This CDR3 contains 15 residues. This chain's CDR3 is CASSLGARNTGELFF. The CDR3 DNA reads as TGTGCCAGCAGCTTGGGGGCCAGAAACACCGGGGAGCTGTTTTTT. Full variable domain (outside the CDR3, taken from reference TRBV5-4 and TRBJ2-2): ETGVTQSPTHLIKTRGQQVTLRCSSQSGHNTVSWYQQALGQGPQFIFQYYREEENGRGNFPPRFSGLQFPNYSSELNVNALELDDSALYLCASSLGARNTGELFFGEGSRLTVL.

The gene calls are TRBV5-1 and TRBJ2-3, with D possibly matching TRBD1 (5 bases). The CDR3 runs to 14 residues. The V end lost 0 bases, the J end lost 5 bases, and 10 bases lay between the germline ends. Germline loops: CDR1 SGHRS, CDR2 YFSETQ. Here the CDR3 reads CASSLVRGIDTQYF. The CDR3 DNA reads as TGCGCCAGCAGCTTGGTTAGGGGAATAGATACGCAGTATTTT.

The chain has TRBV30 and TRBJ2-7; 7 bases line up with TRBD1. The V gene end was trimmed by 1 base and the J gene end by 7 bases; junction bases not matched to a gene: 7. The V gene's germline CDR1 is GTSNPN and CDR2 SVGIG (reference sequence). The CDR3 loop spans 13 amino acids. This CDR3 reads CAWSGQGVGEQYF. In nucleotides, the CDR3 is TGTGCCTGGAGTGGCCAGGGGGTAGGGGAGCAGTACTTC.